This T cell receptor beta chain was sequenced for a study of radiotherapy plus CTLA-4 blockade in lung cancer. Study at large: Of the patients, roughly 17% showed objective responses and under 40% attained disease control.

V was clipped by 5 bases and J by 6 bases; unmatched bases: 10. Germline V gives CDR1 LGHNA, CDR2 YSLEER. This CDR3 is 16 amino acids long. Libraries were prepared by immunoSEQ multiplex PCR; TCRdb keeps only in-frame clonotypes and omits some of them. Here the sample spans about 50,000 clones, approximately 84% being singletons. This clone was observed a handful of times. The starting material was peripheral blood, obtained from a patient treated with radiotherapy plus ipilimumab. This rearrangement joins TRBV4-3 to TRBJ2-1; 10 bases are shared with TRBD2. This receptor was obtained from a human donor with non-small cell lung cancer whose response to radiotherapy plus ipilimumab could not be evaluated. CDR3 sequence: CASSIRLAGSPNEQFF. The CDR3 DNA sequence: TGCGCCAGCAGCATACGACTAGCGGGTTCCCCCAATGAGCAGTTCTTC.